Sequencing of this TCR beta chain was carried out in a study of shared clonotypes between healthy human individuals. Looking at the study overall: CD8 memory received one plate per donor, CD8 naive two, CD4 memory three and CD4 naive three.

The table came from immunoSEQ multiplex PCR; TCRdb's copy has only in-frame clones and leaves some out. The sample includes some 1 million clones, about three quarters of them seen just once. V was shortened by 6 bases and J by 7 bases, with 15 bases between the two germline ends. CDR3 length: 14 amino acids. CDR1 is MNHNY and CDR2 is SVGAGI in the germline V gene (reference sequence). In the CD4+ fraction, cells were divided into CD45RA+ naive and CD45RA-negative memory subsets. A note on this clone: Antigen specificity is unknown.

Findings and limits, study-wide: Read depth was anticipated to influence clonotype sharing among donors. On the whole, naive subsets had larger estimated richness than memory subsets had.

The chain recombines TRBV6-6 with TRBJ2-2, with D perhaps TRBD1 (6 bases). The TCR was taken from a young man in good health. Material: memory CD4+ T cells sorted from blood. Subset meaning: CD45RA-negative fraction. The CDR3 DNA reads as TGTGCCAGCAGAGACCAGGGGCGGATCGGGGAGCTGTTTTTT. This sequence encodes CASRDQGRIGELFF.